This TCR beta chain was observed in a study of blood T cells in healthy people across ages. A sample-barcoded 5' primer and a J-beta primer mix were used in a second PCR of roughly 6 to 11 cycles. Each cDNA molecule was tagged by a template-switch adaptor that had 12 random nucleotides. TCRdb processed the 5' RACE reads anew with MiXCR; each CDR3 protein has one entry. The table lists about 1.8 million distinct CDR3 sequences, roughly 52% of them singletons. V was pared by 4 bases and J by 3 bases, with 8 bases of the junction left unmatched. The CDR3 is 16 amino acids. Germline CDR1 and CDR2: SGHRS and YFSETQ.

The V call is TRBV5-1, the J call TRBJ2-1; 9 nucleotides match TRBD2. The clonotype originates from a woman aged 35 to 49 in good health. The sample was blood. CDR3 DNA: TGCGCCAGCAGCCCCCGACTAGCGGAAATCTACAATGAGCAGTTCTTC. It specifies CASSPRLAEIYNEQFF.